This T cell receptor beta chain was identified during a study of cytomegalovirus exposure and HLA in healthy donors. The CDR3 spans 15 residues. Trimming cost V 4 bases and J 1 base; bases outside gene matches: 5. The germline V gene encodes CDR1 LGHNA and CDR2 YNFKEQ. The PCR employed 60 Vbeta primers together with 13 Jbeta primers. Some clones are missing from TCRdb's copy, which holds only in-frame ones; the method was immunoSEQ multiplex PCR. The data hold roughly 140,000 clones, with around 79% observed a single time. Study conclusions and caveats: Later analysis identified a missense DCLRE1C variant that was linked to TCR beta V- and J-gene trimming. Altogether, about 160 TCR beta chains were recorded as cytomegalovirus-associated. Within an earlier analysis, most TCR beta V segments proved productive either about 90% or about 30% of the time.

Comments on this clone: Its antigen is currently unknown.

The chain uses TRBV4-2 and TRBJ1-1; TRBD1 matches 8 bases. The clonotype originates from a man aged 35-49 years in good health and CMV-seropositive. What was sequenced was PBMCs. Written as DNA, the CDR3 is TGTGCCAGCAGCCCGCAGGGGGCTCAGAACACTGAAGCTTTCTTT. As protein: CASSPQGAQNTEAFF.